These T cell receptor beta chains were read from a single sample in a study of beta chain features in type 1 diabetes. The assay was immunoSEQ multiplex PCR, and TCRdb's table has in-frame clones only and misses some. The sample has about 620,000 clones, roughly 15% seen once. The sample taken for sequencing was naive CD4+ T cells from blood. The receptors come from a man aged 18 to 29 in good health. CDR3s include the opening cysteine and the closing phenylalanine or tryptophan. Each record gives: CDR3 DNA, CDR3 protein, V gene, D gene, J gene, clone size, CDR3 length. A D gene is named only where the DNA matches it firmly. Clone size is given for some rows only: seen once, a few or many times, or a class if the clone is expanded.

CDR3nt: TGTGCCAGCAGCGTAGAGGGGACCGGGGAGCTGTTTTTT
CDR3aa: CASSVEGTGELFF
v_gene: TRBV9
d_gene: -
j_gene: TRBJ2-2
abundance: -
len: 13

CDR3nt: TGTGCCTGGAGAACAGGAGGAACTGAAGCTTTCTTT
CDR3aa: CAWRTGGTEAFF
v_gene: TRBV30
d_gene: -
j_gene: TRBJ1-1
abundance: few
len: 12

CDR3nt: TGTGCCAGCAGTTCCCCGGGACTAGCGGAAGAGACCCAGTACTTC
CDR3aa: CASSSPGLAEETQYF
v_gene: TRBV28
d_gene: TRBD2
j_gene: TRBJ2-5
abundance: few
len: 15

CDR3nt: TGTGCCAGCAGCCGGGAATTGGCGGGAAGTGCTCGCGAGCAGTACTTC
CDR3aa: CASSRELAGSAREQYF
v_gene: TRBV5-4
d_gene: -
j_gene: TRBJ2-7
abundance: few
len: 16

CDR3nt: TGTGCCAGCAGTGGGGGGCTGGGCACAGATACGCAGTATTTT
CDR3aa: CASSGGLGTDTQYF
v_gene: TRBV5-4
d_gene: -
j_gene: TRBJ2-3
abundance: -
len: 14

CDR3nt: TGTGCCAGCAGCCCGACGGGGATAGTTGAAAAACTGTTTTTT
CDR3aa: CASSPTGIVEKLFF
v_gene: TRBV2
d_gene: -
j_gene: TRBJ1-4
abundance: -
len: 14

CDR3nt: TGTGCCAGCAGATCAGTTAGGGGCTCCTACGAGCAGTACTTC
CDR3aa: CASRSVRGSYEQYF
v_gene: TRBV11-2
d_gene: -
j_gene: TRBJ2-7
abundance: -
len: 14

CDR3nt: TGTGCCAGCAGCGTAGCCGGGACTTCACTATACGAGCAGTACTTC
CDR3aa: CASSVAGTSLYEQYF
v_gene: TRBV9
d_gene: -
j_gene: TRBJ2-7
abundance: -
len: 15

CDR3nt: TGTGCCAGCAGCTCACCCGGGGAGAAATGGGGGACCCAGTACTTC
CDR3aa: CASSSPGEKWGTQYF
v_gene: TRBV7-2
d_gene: -
j_gene: TRBJ2-5
abundance: -
len: 15

CDR3nt: TGCGCCAGCAGCCAAGAAATGGGACTCAGCTATGGCTACACCTTC
CDR3aa: CASSQEMGLSYGYTF
v_gene: TRBV4-3
d_gene: -
j_gene: TRBJ1-2
abundance: few
len: 15

CDR3nt: TGTGCCAGCAGTTCGCTTCGGACTAGCGGGAGTGGGGAGCAGTACTTC
CDR3aa: CASSSLRTSGSGEQYF
v_gene: TRBV27
d_gene: TRBD2
j_gene: TRBJ2-7
abundance: -
len: 16

CDR3nt: TGCAGTGCTAGAGTGCGGGATACGCAGTATTTT
CDR3aa: CSARVRDTQYF
v_gene: TRBV20-1
d_gene: -
j_gene: TRBJ2-3
abundance: -
len: 11

CDR3nt: TGTGCCAGCAGCTTAGGTCCGACACAAAGGAGGGAGTCGGATACGCAGTATTTT
CDR3aa: CASSLGPTQRRESDTQYF
v_gene: TRBV7-2
d_gene: -
j_gene: TRBJ2-3
abundance: -
len: 18

CDR3nt: TGTGACCGTAAACGGACTGAAGCTTTCTTT
CDR3aa: CDRKRTEAFF
v_gene: TRBV7-8
d_gene: -
j_gene: TRBJ1-1
abundance: -
len: 10

CDR3nt: TGTGCCAGCAGCTTAGCGGTTGCTAGCGGTTGGGGGTACCAAGAGACCCAGTACTTC
CDR3aa: CASSLAVASGWGYQETQYF
v_gene: TRBV7-2
d_gene: TRBD2
j_gene: TRBJ2-5
abundance: -
len: 19

CDR3nt: TGCGCCAGCAGTCAATCGTGGGGGAATGCAACTAATGAAAAACTGTTTTTT
CDR3aa: CASSQSWGNATNEKLFF
v_gene: TRBV23-1
d_gene: -
j_gene: TRBJ1-4
abundance: few
len: 17

CDR3nt: TGCAGCGTTGAGGGCAGGCCTAACTATGGCTACACCTTC
CDR3aa: CSVEGRPNYGYTF
v_gene: TRBV29-1
d_gene: -
j_gene: TRBJ1-2
abundance: few
len: 13

CDR3nt: TGTGCCAGCAGCTTGTTCACCCCTCCCGGGGCCAACGTCCTGACTTTC
CDR3aa: CASSLFTPPGANVLTF
v_gene: TRBV5-6
d_gene: -
j_gene: TRBJ2-6
abundance: -
len: 16

CDR3nt: TGTGCCAGTAGTCGGTTCATGAACACTGAAGCTTTCTTT
CDR3aa: CASSRFMNTEAFF
v_gene: TRBV19
d_gene: -
j_gene: TRBJ1-1
abundance: -
len: 13

CDR3nt: TGTGCCAGCAGCTGGGGACAGAGCAATCAGCCCCAGCATTTT
CDR3aa: CASSWGQSNQPQHF
v_gene: TRBV7-9
d_gene: TRBD1
j_gene: TRBJ1-5
abundance: -
len: 14

CDR3nt: TGTGCCAGCTCATCTGACAGGGGATACAATCAGCCCCAGCATTTT
CDR3aa: CASSSDRGYNQPQHF
v_gene: TRBV18
d_gene: TRBD1
j_gene: TRBJ1-5
abundance: few
len: 15

CDR3nt: TGTGCCAGCAGCGTAGCGGGGGGGAGAACCTACAATGAGCAGTTCTTC
CDR3aa: CASSVAGGRTYNEQFF
v_gene: TRBV9
d_gene: TRBD2
j_gene: TRBJ2-1
abundance: few
len: 16

CDR3nt: TGTGCCAGCAGCATACAGGGCCCAGACATTCAGTACTTC
CDR3aa: CASSIQGPDIQYF
v_gene: TRBV7-2
d_gene: -
j_gene: TRBJ2-4
abundance: many
len: 13

CDR3nt: TGTGCCAGCAGCCCCCTTGGGGGAAGAAGGAACGAGCAGTACTTC
CDR3aa: CASSPLGGRRNEQYF
v_gene: TRBV7-9
d_gene: -
j_gene: TRBJ2-7
abundance: -
len: 15

CDR3nt: TGTGCCAGCTCACTAACAGAGGCTCCGAACACTGAAGCTTTCTTT
CDR3aa: CASSLTEAPNTEAFF
v_gene: TRBV18
d_gene: -
j_gene: TRBJ1-1
abundance: -
len: 15

CDR3nt: TGTGCCAGCAGCCAAACGGGTCTAGCGGGAGGTGGTGAGCAGTTCTTC
CDR3aa: CASSQTGLAGGGEQFF
v_gene: TRBV9
d_gene: TRBD2
j_gene: TRBJ2-1
abundance: few
len: 16

CDR3nt: TGTGCCAGCAGTCTCCTCGTCCCAGGGCGGACCTACGAGCAGTACTTC
CDR3aa: CASSLLVPGRTYEQYF
v_gene: TRBV28
d_gene: -
j_gene: TRBJ2-7
abundance: few
len: 16

CDR3nt: TGCAGCGTTGGTGGGTGGGACGAAAAACTGTTTTTT
CDR3aa: CSVGGWDEKLFF
v_gene: TRBV29-1
d_gene: -
j_gene: TRBJ1-4
abundance: few
len: 12

CDR3nt: TGTGCCAGCAGCTTAGGACTAGTAACCTACAATGAGCAGTTCTTC
CDR3aa: CASSLGLVTYNEQFF
v_gene: TRBV11-2
d_gene: -
j_gene: TRBJ2-1
abundance: -
len: 15

CDR3nt: TGTGCCAGCAGCCCCCTCGGCAGGGCTGGGGCCAACGTCCTGACTTTC
CDR3aa: CASSPLGRAGANVLTF
v_gene: TRBV14
d_gene: -
j_gene: TRBJ2-6
abundance: many
len: 16

CDR3nt: TGCAGCGTTGAAAAATCGGCAGTTACAGATACGCAGTATTTT
CDR3aa: CSVEKSAVTDTQYF
v_gene: TRBV29-1
d_gene: -
j_gene: TRBJ2-3
abundance: few
len: 14

CDR3nt: TGTGCCGAAACCGCCCTTGGTCAGCCCCAGCATTTT
CDR3aa: CAETALGQPQHF
v_gene: TRBV28
d_gene: -
j_gene: TRBJ1-5
abundance: -
len: 12

CDR3nt: TGTGCCATCAGTGAGTCGGTCACTAGCTTACGGAGAGAGCAGTACTTC
CDR3aa: CAISESVTSLRREQYF
v_gene: TRBV10-3
d_gene: -
j_gene: TRBJ2-7
abundance: -
len: 16

CDR3nt: TGTGCCAGCAGCGCCGGGACTAGCGTAGATGAGCAGTTCTTC
CDR3aa: CASSAGTSVDEQFF
v_gene: TRBV11-2
d_gene: TRBD2
j_gene: TRBJ2-1
abundance: few
len: 14

CDR3nt: TGTGCCAGCAGCTTAGCGGGCGAGCAGTACTTC
CDR3aa: CASSLAGEQYF
v_gene: TRBV11-2
d_gene: -
j_gene: TRBJ2-7
abundance: -
len: 11

CDR3nt: TGTGCCAGCTCACCACCGGGGTGGGGCCTGAACACTGAAGCTTTCTTT
CDR3aa: CASSPPGWGLNTEAFF
v_gene: TRBV18
d_gene: -
j_gene: TRBJ1-1
abundance: few
len: 16

CDR3nt: TGCAGCGTTTCCACGACAGGGGCGGGCACTGAAGCTTTCTTT
CDR3aa: CSVSTTGAGTEAFF
v_gene: TRBV29-1
d_gene: TRBD1
j_gene: TRBJ1-1
abundance: -
len: 14

CDR3nt: TGTGCCAGCAGTTCTAGGACACTTTCCTCCTACGAGCAGTACTTC
CDR3aa: CASSSRTLSSYEQYF
v_gene: TRBV28
d_gene: -
j_gene: TRBJ2-7
abundance: few
len: 15

CDR3nt: TGTGCCAGCAGCCCTCGACTAGCGGGTACAGATACGCAGTATTTT
CDR3aa: CASSPRLAGTDTQYF
v_gene: TRBV11-3
d_gene: TRBD2
j_gene: TRBJ2-3
abundance: few
len: 15

CDR3nt: TGCGCCAGCAGCTCCATAACACAGAACACCGGGGAGCTGTTTTTT
CDR3aa: CASSSITQNTGELFF
v_gene: TRBV5-1
d_gene: -
j_gene: TRBJ2-2
abundance: -
len: 15

CDR3nt: TGTGCCAGCAGTGTTGGTCAGTTTTCCTACGAGCAGTACTTC
CDR3aa: CASSVGQFSYEQYF
v_gene: TRBV2
d_gene: -
j_gene: TRBJ2-7
abundance: -
len: 14

CDR3nt: TGTGCCAGCTCACACGACAGGTTCCCTTATAACTATGGCTACACCTTC
CDR3aa: CASSHDRFPYNYGYTF
v_gene: TRBV18
d_gene: -
j_gene: TRBJ1-2
abundance: -
len: 16

CDR3nt: TGTGCCAGCAGTAGGACCCCCTACGAGCAGTACTTC
CDR3aa: CASSRTPYEQYF
v_gene: TRBV6-5
d_gene: -
j_gene: TRBJ2-7
abundance: -
len: 12

CDR3nt: TGTGCCAGCAGCGTAGGTGGGGGACAGGGGTGGAGTGAGCAGTTCTTC
CDR3aa: CASSVGGGQGWSEQFF
v_gene: TRBV9
d_gene: TRBD1
j_gene: TRBJ2-1
abundance: -
len: 16

CDR3nt: TGTGCCAGTAGTTATAACTCTAACTATGGCTACACCTTC
CDR3aa: CASSYNSNYGYTF
v_gene: TRBV19
d_gene: -
j_gene: TRBJ1-2
abundance: -
len: 13

CDR3nt: TGTGCCACCAGCAGAGATTGGGGTAGCAATCAGCCCCAGCATTTT
CDR3aa: CATSRDWGSNQPQHF
v_gene: TRBV15
d_gene: -
j_gene: TRBJ1-5
abundance: -
len: 15

CDR3nt: TGCGCCAGCAGCTTGGGTAGGGCCGGGGAGACCCAGTACTTC
CDR3aa: CASSLGRAGETQYF
v_gene: TRBV5-1
d_gene: -
j_gene: TRBJ2-5
abundance: few
len: 14

CDR3nt: TGTGCCAGCAGTTTTCTCTATGAGCAGTTCTTC
CDR3aa: CASSFLYEQFF
v_gene: TRBV28
d_gene: -
j_gene: TRBJ2-1
abundance: few
len: 11

CDR3nt: TGCGCCAGCGGCCCTAAGACAGGGGGCTCCAACGAGCAGTACTTC
CDR3aa: CASGPKTGGSNEQYF
v_gene: TRBV23-1
d_gene: TRBD1
j_gene: TRBJ2-7
abundance: -
len: 15

CDR3nt: TGTGCCAGCAGCGTAGGCGGGGGACTAGCGGACACCTACGAGCAGTACTTC
CDR3aa: CASSVGGGLADTYEQYF
v_gene: TRBV9
d_gene: TRBD2
j_gene: TRBJ2-7
abundance: few
len: 17

CDR3nt: TGTGCCTGGGGCGGAGAGGTTGTAAATACGCAGTATTTT
CDR3aa: CAWGGEVVNTQYF
v_gene: TRBV30
d_gene: -
j_gene: TRBJ2-3
abundance: -
len: 13

CDR3nt: TGTGCCAGTAGTATAGGAGGGCTAGCGGGTTCCCTATACAATGAGCAGTTCTTC
CDR3aa: CASSIGGLAGSLYNEQFF
v_gene: TRBV19
d_gene: TRBD2
j_gene: TRBJ2-1
abundance: -
len: 18

CDR3nt: TGTGCCAGCAGCCAAGTCCCAGGGAGGGGACAAGAGACCCAGTACTTC
CDR3aa: CASSQVPGRGQETQYF
v_gene: TRBV4-2
d_gene: TRBD2
j_gene: TRBJ2-5
abundance: -
len: 16

CDR3nt: TGTGCCAGCAGTTTCTGGGACAGGGGAGCAGATACGCAGTATTTT
CDR3aa: CASSFWDRGADTQYF
v_gene: TRBV28
d_gene: TRBD1
j_gene: TRBJ2-3
abundance: few
len: 15

CDR3nt: TGTGCCAGCAGCCCCGGACATTCCCAAGAGACCCAGTACTTC
CDR3aa: CASSPGHSQETQYF
v_gene: TRBV7-3
d_gene: -
j_gene: TRBJ2-5
abundance: few
len: 14

CDR3nt: TGTGCCTGGACGACAGGGACGACCTATGGCTACACCTTC
CDR3aa: CAWTTGTTYGYTF
v_gene: TRBV30
d_gene: TRBD1
j_gene: TRBJ1-2
abundance: few
len: 13

CDR3nt: TGTGCCAGCTCACCATCGGGGGACAATGAGCAGTTCTTC
CDR3aa: CASSPSGDNEQFF
v_gene: TRBV18
d_gene: -
j_gene: TRBJ2-1
abundance: -
len: 13

CDR3nt: TGTGCCAGCAGCTCTAGCGGGAGGGGAGACGAGCAGTACTTC
CDR3aa: CASSSSGRGDEQYF
v_gene: TRBV7-9
d_gene: TRBD2
j_gene: TRBJ2-7
abundance: -
len: 14

CDR3nt: TGTGCCAGCTCACCACGGGGAGTGCAAGAGACCCAGTACTTC
CDR3aa: CASSPRGVQETQYF
v_gene: TRBV18
d_gene: -
j_gene: TRBJ2-5
abundance: few
len: 14

CDR3nt: TGTGCCAGCAGTTACCCGGGAGGGGCAGGCGGCTACACCTTC
CDR3aa: CASSYPGGAGGYTF
v_gene: TRBV6-5
d_gene: -
j_gene: TRBJ1-2
abundance: few
len: 14